The 4 T cell receptor beta chains presented below share a single source sample, sequenced in a study of shared clonotypes between healthy human individuals. TCRdb's table, derived via immunoSEQ multiplex PCR, lists solely in-frame clones and lacks some. The table shows about 680,000 clones, with roughly nine tenths occurring only once. CD45RO-negative, CCR7-selected cells formed the naive CD8 fraction, which excluded terminally differentiated effector memory CD45RA+ cells. Sequenced input: naive CD8+ T cells sorted from blood. The source is a young man in good health.

The chain uses TRBV30 and TRBJ2-1; unclear D gene. V was pared by 1 base and J by 0 bases, with 10 bases between. Germline lookup yields CDR1 GTSNPN and CDR2 SVGIG (reference sequence). This CDR3 is 15 amino acids long. CDR3 sequence (DNA): TGTGCCTGGAGTGGCAGTAGCAGCTCCTACAATGAGCAGTTCTTC. It translates to CAWSGSSSSYNEQFF.

V is TRBV29-1 and J is TRBJ2-7, with 12 bases identical to TRBD2. Trimming took 6 bases from V and 6 from J; bases not matched to a gene: 6. CDR1 is SQVTM and CDR2 is ANQGSEA in the germline V gene. The CDR3 runs 13 residues. The CDR3 DNA follows: TGCAGCGTAGGGACTAGCGGGCTTGGCGAGCAGTACTTC. Its protein product is CSVGTSGLGEQYF.

V is TRBV30 and J is TRBJ2-7; 8 bases fit TRBD1. Per germline, CDR1 GTSNPN and CDR2 SVGIG (reference sequence). The CDR3 runs 12 residues. V gave up 7 bases and J gave up 0 bases; unmatched junction bases: 2. Here the CDR3 reads CASTGDSYEQYF. The CDR3 coding sequence is TGTGCCTCGACAGGGGACTCCTACGAGCAGTACTTC. The full variable domain, with the rest looked up from reference TRBV30 and TRBJ2-7, is SQTIHQWPATLVQPVGSPLSLECTVEGTSNPNLYWYRQAAGRGLQLLFYSVGIGQISSEVPQNLSASRPQDRQFILSSKKLLLSDSGFYLCASTGDSYEQYFGPGTRLTVT.

This clone was observed a single time. This chain uses TRBV15 with TRBJ2-7; tentative D call: TRBD1 (5 bases). The CDR3 runs to 12 residues. The germline V and J ends were trimmed by 2 bases and 7 bases, with 9 bases remaining between them. CDR1 LNHNV and CDR2 YYDKDF come from the germline V gene (reference sequence). The DNA of the CDR3 is TGTGCCACCAGCAGAAAGGGGTCGGAGCAGTACTTC. Protein: CATSRKGSEQYF.